The entry below gives a single TCR beta chain sequence along with its context. Authors' data handling: Nucleated cell counts were estimated from reference gene primer amplification. Measured with immunoSEQ multiplex PCR; TCRdb has only the in-frame clones, and not every one. The V and J calls and clone size are taken from that table; D and trimming were inferred from the DNA. The sample holds some 120,000 clones; roughly three quarters are singletons and the top ten take around 37%. This sample is part of a study of blood T cell repertoires in COVID-19. About the research overall: Some COVID-19 samples were acute and others convalescent; all came from the United States, Italy and Spain. From T cells, B-cell-depleted T cells, or PBMCs came the material, which was cDNA or gDNA.

The sequenced sample was peripheral blood. The sequence derives from a man aged 40-50 years with active or convalescent COVID-19.

The chain's CDR3 is CASSSLQGPYEQYF. The DNA for the CDR3 is TGTGCCAGCAGCTCACTACAGGGTCCCTACGAGCAGTACTTC. The V gene is TRBV7-2, the J gene TRBJ2-7; D is perhaps TRBD1 (6 bases). V lost 4 bases and J 2 bases, leaving 12 bases between the germline ends. Germline assignment: CDR1 SGHTA and CDR2 FQGNSA. The CDR3 sequence is 14 residues long.